Each of the 14 T cell receptor beta chains below was sequenced from the same sample in a study of T cell changes during pregnancy in multiple sclerosis. Profiling relied on immunoSEQ multiplex PCR, and the TCRdb table lists in-frame clones only, not all of them. Found here are 55,000 to 70,000 clones, around 93% of them singletons; the top ten hold roughly 1.8%. This specimen consisted of peripheral blood, obtained after pregnancy. The receptors here all came from a female donor with multiple sclerosis, enrolled in a pregnancy study.

The rearrangement links TRBV6-5 to TRBJ1-2; D is perhaps TRBD1 (6 bases). Trimming took 6 bases from V and 8 from J, leaving 22 bases between them. The CDR3 covers 15 residues. Looked up from germline, CDR1 is MNHEY and CDR2 is SVGAGI. CDR3 coding DNA: TGTGCCAGCAGCAAGCCCGGACAGCGCCCTAGAGGCTACACCTTC. Amino acid sequence: CASSKPGQRPRGYTF.

The chain combines TRBV20-1 with TRBJ1-2, with D hard to call. The CDR3 consists of 11 residues. CDR1 DFQATT and CDR2 SNEGSKA come from the germline V gene (reference sequence). The V end lost 0 bases, the J end lost 8 bases, and 7 bases lay between the germline ends. The CDR3 spells CSARDEWGYTF. The CDR3 DNA follows: TGCAGTGCTAGAGATGAGTGGGGCTACACCTTC.

This chain links TRBV4-2 with TRBJ1-6; D might be TRBD1 (5 bases). The CDR3 has 14 amino acids. Germline V CDR1 and CDR2: LGHNA, YNFKEQ. Trimming removed 1 base at V and 12 bases at J, with 13 bases between. The CDR3 DNA reads TGTGCCAGCAGCCAAGTAGGGGTTGGGGTACCCCTCCACTTT. It specifies CASSQVGVGVPLHF.

This chain joins TRBV7-9 and TRBJ2-1; 8 positions match TRBD2. After removal of 4 bases from V and 3 bases from J, the junction contained 14 bases not matched to a gene. The CDR3 sequence is 18 residues long. CDR1 and CDR2 (germline): SEHNR, FQNEAQ (reference sequence). The CDR3 here is CASSSPKRAGAFYNEQFF. CDR3 in DNA: TGTGCCAGCAGCTCACCCAAGAGAGCGGGAGCTTTCTACAATGAGCAGTTCTTC. Full variable domain (missing parts from reference TRBV7-9 and TRBJ2-1): DTGVSQNPRHKITKRGQNVTFRCDPISEHNRLYWYRQTLGQGPEFLTYFQNEAQLEKSRLLSDRFSAERPKGSFSTLEIQRTEQGDSAMYLCASSSPKRAGAFYNEQFFGPGTRLTVL.

This rearrangement joins TRBV30 to TRBJ2-7; no firm D call. This CDR3 is built from 11 residues. V lost 4 bases to trimming and J lost 6 bases, with 10 bases between them. The germline CDR1 and CDR2 sequences are GTSNPN and SVGIG (reference sequence). The CDR3: CAWISFGEQYF. CDR3 DNA sequence: TGTGCCTGGATAAGTTTCGGCGAGCAGTACTTC.

The chain couples TRBV4-3 to TRBJ2-5; D not resolved. CDR3 length equals 13 residues. V lost 0 bases and J 4 bases, leaving 6 bases between the germline ends. Germline V CDR1 and CDR2: LGHNA, YSLEER. The CDR3 DNA reads TGCGCCAGCAGCCAAGATTCAGGAGAGACCCAGTACTTC. Residues: CASSQDSGETQYF.

The gene calls are TRBV19 and TRBJ1-2, with a weak D call TRBD1 (6 bases). Germline assignment: CDR1 LNHDA and CDR2 SQIVND (reference sequence). The CDR3 contains 18 residues. The V and J ends lost 3 bases and 1 base respectively, with 21 bases between them. Written as DNA, the CDR3 is TGTGCCAGTAGTATTTTTTCCAATGCACAGGGAGTTAACTATGGCTACACCTTC. Protein product: CASSIFSNAQGVNYGYTF.

The rearrangement uses TRBV27 and TRBJ1-1, with D perhaps TRBD1 (6 bases). CDR3 length: 11 residues. The germline V gene encodes CDR1 MNHEY and CDR2 SMNVEV (reference sequence). Trimming stripped 4 bases from V and 7 bases from J, with 7 bases between. CDR3 sequence reads: CASSSTGEAFF. CDR3 nucleotides: TGTGCCAGCAGTTCGACAGGTGAAGCTTTCTTT.

The chain employs TRBV15 and TRBJ1-4; TRBD1 might be the D (5 bases). V shed 4 bases and J shed 5 bases, with 14 bases lying between them. This CDR3 spans 15 amino acids. CDR1 is LNHNV, CDR2 YYDKDF, per germline (reference sequence). This CDR3 reads CATSKGLEINEKLFF. The DNA for the CDR3 is TGTGCCACCAGCAAGGGGTTGGAGATCAATGAAAAACTGTTTTTT.

The V and J genes are TRBV6-5 and TRBJ1-6; unclear D gene. CDR3 length: 13 amino acids. Germline-derived CDR1 and CDR2 are MNHEY and SVGAGI. V was trimmed by 7 bases and J by 10 bases, leaving 14 bases between them. CDR3 in DNA: TGTGCCAGCAAACTCGACAACCGGTCACCCCTCCACTTT. Its translation is CASKLDNRSPLHF.

The CDR3 DNA follows: TGTGCCAGCAGCCCTACCGGGACTAGCGGGAGGCGTCCTTTCTACGAGCAGTACTTC. Encoded protein: CASSPTGTSGRRPFYEQYF. The chain uses TRBV6-8 and TRBJ2-7, with 15 nucleotides matching TRBD2. J gave up 3 bases and V 6 bases, and 15 bases lay outside the gene matches. Germline V gene sequence: CDR1 MNHGY, CDR2 SAAAGT. The CDR3 is 19 amino acids.

The rearrangement joins TRBV28 to TRBJ2-7; D uncertain. Germline assignment: CDR1 MDHEN and CDR2 SYDVKM. This CDR3 has 13 amino acids. V lost 6 bases and J 3 bases, leaving 12 bases between the germline ends. The CDR3 DNA is TGTGCCAGCAGCCCCCCGCTAGGCTACGAGCAGTACTTC. It codes for CASSPPLGYEQYF.

This clone has just one count. The chain joins TRBV13 to TRBJ2-1; D gene ambiguous. The CDR3 totals 12 residues. Germline CDR1 and CDR2: PRHDT and FYEKMQ (reference sequence). Trimming pared 1 base from V and 6 bases from J, leaving 4 bases between. CDR3 protein: CASSLVSNEQFF. CDR3 DNA sequence: TGTGCCAGCAGCTTAGTATCCAATGAGCAGTTCTTC.

V is TRBV11-2 and J is TRBJ2-7; possibly TRBD2 for D (5 bases). This CDR3 spans 15 amino acids. Trimming shortened V by 3 bases and J by 3 bases, and 15 bases separated the two germline ends. Germline V CDR1 and CDR2: SGHAT, FQNNGV. The CDR3 DNA reads as TGTGCCAGCAGCTTTTTTATGGGAGAGGGCTACGAGCAGTACTTC. Translated: CASSFFMGEGYEQYF.